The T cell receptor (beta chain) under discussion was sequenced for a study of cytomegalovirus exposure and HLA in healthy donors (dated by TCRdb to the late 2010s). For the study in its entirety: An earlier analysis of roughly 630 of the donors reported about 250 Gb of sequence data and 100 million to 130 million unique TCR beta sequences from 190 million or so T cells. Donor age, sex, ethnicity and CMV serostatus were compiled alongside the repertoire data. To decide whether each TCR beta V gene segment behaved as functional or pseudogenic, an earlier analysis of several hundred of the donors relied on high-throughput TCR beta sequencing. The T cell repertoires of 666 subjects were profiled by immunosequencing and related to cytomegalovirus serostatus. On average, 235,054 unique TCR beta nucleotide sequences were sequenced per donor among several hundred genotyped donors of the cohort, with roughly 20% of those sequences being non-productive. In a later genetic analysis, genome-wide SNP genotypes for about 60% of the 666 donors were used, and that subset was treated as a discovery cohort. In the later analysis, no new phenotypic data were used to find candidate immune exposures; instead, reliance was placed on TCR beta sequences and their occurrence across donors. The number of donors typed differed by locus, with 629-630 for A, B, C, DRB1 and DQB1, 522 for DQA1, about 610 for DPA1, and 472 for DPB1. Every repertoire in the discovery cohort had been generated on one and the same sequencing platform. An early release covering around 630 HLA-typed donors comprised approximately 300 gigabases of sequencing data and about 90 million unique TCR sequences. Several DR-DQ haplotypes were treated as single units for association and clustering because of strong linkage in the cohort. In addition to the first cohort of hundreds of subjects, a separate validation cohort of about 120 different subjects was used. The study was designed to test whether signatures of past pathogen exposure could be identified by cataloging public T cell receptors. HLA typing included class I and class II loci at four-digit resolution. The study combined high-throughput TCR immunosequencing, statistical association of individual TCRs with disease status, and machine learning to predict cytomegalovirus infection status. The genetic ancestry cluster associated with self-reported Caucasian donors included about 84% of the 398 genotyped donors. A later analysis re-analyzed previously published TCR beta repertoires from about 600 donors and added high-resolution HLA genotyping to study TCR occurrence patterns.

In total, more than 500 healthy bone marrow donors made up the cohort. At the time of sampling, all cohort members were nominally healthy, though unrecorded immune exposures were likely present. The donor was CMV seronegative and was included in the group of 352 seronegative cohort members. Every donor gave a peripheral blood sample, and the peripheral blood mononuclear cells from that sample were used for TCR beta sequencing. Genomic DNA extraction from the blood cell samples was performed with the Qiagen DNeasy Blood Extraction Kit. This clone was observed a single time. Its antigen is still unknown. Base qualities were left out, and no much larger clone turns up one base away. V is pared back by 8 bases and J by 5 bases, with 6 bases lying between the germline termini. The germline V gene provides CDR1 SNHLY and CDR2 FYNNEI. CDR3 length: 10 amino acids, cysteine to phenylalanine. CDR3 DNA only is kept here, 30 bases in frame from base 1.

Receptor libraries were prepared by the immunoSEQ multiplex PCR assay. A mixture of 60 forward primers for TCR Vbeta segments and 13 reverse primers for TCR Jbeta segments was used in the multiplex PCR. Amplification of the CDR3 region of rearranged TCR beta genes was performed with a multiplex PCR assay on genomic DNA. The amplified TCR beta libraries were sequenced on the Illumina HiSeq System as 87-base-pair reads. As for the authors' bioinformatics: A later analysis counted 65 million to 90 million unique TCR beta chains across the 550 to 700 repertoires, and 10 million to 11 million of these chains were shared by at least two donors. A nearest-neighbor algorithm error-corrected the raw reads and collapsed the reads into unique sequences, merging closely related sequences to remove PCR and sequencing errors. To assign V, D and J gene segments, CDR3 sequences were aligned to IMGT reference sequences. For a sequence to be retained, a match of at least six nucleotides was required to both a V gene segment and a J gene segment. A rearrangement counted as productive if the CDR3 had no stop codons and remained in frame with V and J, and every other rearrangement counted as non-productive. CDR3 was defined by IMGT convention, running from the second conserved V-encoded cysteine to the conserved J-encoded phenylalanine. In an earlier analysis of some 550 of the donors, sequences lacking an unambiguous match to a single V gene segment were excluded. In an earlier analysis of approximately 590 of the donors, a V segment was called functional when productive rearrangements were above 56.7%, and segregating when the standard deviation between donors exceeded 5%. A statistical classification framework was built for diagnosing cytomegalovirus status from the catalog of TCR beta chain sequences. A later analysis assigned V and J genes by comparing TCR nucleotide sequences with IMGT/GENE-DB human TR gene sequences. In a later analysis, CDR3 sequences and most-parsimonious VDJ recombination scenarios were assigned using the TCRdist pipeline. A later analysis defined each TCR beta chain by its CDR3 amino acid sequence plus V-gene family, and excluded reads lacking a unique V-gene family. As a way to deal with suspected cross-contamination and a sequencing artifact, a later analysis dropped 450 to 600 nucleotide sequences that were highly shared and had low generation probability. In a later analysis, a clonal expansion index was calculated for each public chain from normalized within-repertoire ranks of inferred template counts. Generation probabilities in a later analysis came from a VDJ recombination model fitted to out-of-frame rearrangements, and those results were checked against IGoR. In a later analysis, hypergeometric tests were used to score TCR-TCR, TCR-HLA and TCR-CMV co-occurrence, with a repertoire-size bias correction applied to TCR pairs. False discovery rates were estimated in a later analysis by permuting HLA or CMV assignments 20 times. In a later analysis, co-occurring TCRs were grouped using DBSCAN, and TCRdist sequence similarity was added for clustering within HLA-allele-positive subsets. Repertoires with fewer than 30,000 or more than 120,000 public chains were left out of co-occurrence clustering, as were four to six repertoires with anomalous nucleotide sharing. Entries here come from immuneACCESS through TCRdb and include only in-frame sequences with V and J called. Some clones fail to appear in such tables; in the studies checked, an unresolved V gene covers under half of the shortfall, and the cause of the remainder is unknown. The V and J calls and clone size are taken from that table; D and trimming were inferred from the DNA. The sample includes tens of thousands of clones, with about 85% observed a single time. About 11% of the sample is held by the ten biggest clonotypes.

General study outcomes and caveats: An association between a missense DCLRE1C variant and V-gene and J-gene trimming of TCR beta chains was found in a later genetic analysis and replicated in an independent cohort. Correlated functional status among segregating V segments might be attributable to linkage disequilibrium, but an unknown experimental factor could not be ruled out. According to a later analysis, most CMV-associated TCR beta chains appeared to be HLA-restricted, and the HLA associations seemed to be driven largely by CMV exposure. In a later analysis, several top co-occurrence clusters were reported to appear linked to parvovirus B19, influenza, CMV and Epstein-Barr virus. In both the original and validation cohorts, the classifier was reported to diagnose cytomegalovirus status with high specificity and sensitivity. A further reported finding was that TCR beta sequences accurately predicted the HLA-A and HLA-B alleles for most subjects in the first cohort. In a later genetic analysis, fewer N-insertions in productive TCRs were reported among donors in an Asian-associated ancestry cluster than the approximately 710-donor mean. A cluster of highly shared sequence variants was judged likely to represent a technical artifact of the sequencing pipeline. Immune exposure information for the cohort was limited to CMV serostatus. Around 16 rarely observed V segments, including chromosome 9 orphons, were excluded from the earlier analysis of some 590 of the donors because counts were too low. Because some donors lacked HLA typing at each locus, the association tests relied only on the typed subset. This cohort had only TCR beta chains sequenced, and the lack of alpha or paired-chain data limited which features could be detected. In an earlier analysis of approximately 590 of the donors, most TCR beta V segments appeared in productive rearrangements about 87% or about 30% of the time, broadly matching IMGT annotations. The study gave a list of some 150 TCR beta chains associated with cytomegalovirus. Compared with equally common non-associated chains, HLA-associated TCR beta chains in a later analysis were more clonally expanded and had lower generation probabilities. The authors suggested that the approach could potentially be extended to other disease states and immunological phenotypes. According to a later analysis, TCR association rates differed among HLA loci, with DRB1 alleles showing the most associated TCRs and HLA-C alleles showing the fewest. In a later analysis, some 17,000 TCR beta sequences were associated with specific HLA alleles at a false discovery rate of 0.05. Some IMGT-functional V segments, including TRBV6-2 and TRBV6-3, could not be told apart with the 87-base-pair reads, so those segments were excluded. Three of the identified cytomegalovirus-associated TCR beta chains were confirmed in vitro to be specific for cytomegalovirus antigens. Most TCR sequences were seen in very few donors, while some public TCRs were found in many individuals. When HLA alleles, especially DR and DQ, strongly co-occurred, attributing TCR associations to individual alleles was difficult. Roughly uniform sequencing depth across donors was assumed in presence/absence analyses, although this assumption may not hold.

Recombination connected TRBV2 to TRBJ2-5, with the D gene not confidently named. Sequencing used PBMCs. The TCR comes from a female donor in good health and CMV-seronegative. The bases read TGTGCCAGCTCTTCGGAGACCCAGTACTTC. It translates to CASSSETQYF.